This T cell receptor beta chain was documented in a study of radiation and T cells in renal cell carcinoma. Study context: Nephrectomy followed 15 Gy stereotactic body radiation by 4 weeks. Overall study results and limits: No pretreatment tumor biopsies were available for baseline clonotypes. In blood, top tumor clones expanded by 2 weeks, shrinking by 4.

CDR1 is MNHEY and CDR2 is SVGAGI in the germline V gene. CDR3 size: 16 residues. J gave up 6 bases and V 2 bases, and 12 bases lay outside the gene matches. Stated time point: baseline pretreatment blood. Treatment here: 15 Gy SBRT to primary tumor, nephrectomy 4 weeks later. Clear cell pathology was present in this patient's renal cell carcinoma. In this sample, this clone turned up once. Its antigen is not known. The data were produced by immunoSEQ multiplex PCR, yet TCRdb's version contains in-frame clones alone and is incomplete. The data contain 150,000 or so clones, about 88% of them singletons. This TCR was recovered from a woman aged 45 to 65 with renal cell carcinoma. The sample consisted of blood, taken from a patient whose treatment included radiotherapy and nephrectomy. The chain links TRBV6-5 to TRBJ1-1; 7 positions agree with TRBD1. CDR3 nucleotides: TGTGCCAGCAGTTACCTGGGGGGCAGGGGGACTGCTGAAGCTTTCTTT. This encodes CASSYLGGRGTAEAFF.